These T cell receptor beta chains were read from a single sample in a study of shared clonotypes between healthy human individuals. Clones were read by immunoSEQ multiplex PCR, and TCRdb kept only the in-frame ones, dropping some. The profile shows roughly 2,000,000 clones, around 93% of them singletons. The sample was naive CD8+ T cells from PBMCs. These receptors were taken from a man aged 18 to 29 in good health. Some clones in this sample may be carry-over from other donors' samples. Each CDR3 is given with its conserved first and last residue. The D gene is left open where the match is weak. Clone size is given for some rows only: seen once, a few or many times, or a class if the clone is expanded.

D	V	size	J	CDR3	DNA
-	TRBV7-9	-	TRBJ2-5	CASSPDFGSSAETQYF	TGTGCCAGCAGCCCTGACTTTGGAAGCTCCGCGGAGACCCAGTACTTC
-	TRBV28	-	TRBJ1-5	CASSPRYSNQPQHF	TGTGCCAGCAGTCCCCGGTATAGCAATCAGCCCCAGCATTTT
-	TRBV5-1	-	TRBJ2-7	CASSSWSSTYEQYF	TGCGCCAGCAGCTCCTGGTCGTCCACCTACGAGCAGTACTTC
-	TRBV10-1	-	TRBJ2-7	CASSDGRGYEQYF	TGCGCCAGCAGCGATGGACGGGGCTACGAGCAGTACTTC
TRBD2	TRBV6-4	-	TRBJ2-3	CASSTGTSEGDTQYF	TGTGCCAGCAGTACCGGGACTAGCGAGGGAGATACGCAGTATTTT
TRBD2	TRBV7-9	-	TRBJ2-5	CASSPGTRGKETQYF	TGTGCCAGCAGCCCGGGGACTAGAGGGAAAGAGACCCAGTACTTC
-	TRBV28	once	TRBJ2-5	CASGIMEGSKETQYF	TGTGCCAGCGGAATCATGGAGGGGAGTAAAGAGACCCAGTACTTC
-	TRBV27	-	TRBJ2-1	CASSPLSIGDATGNEQFF	TGTGCCAGCAGCCCCCTGTCGATCGGGGATGCTACGGGCAATGAGCAGTTCTTC
-	TRBV7-9	-	TRBJ2-3	CASSLGVRSTDTQYF	TGTGCCAGCAGCCTAGGGGTCAGAAGCACAGATACGCAGTATTTT
-	TRBV5-5	-	TRBJ1-3	CASSVTGSYIYF	TGTGCCAGCAGCGTAACCGGGAGCTACATATATTTT
TRBD1	TRBV10-3	-	TRBJ2-1	CAIRGQVHNEQFF	TGTGCCATCAGGGGACAGGTCCACAATGAGCAGTTCTTC
TRBD2	TRBV7-9	-	TRBJ2-2	CASSPRTSEAGELFF	TGTGCCAGCAGCCCCAGGACTAGCGAAGCCGGGGAGCTGTTTTTT
TRBD2	TRBV9	few	TRBJ2-7	CASSVEPSGIYEQYF	TGTGCCAGCAGCGTAGAACCTAGCGGGATCTACGAGCAGTACTTC
-	TRBV7-9	-	TRBJ2-3	CASSPDPLRGQYF	TGTGCCAGCAGTCCTGATCCTCTAAGAGGACAGTATTTT
-	TRBV7-9	-	TRBJ2-2	CASTPKTGPNLANTGELFF	TGTGCCAGCACCCCCAAAACAGGGCCCAACTTGGCGAACACCGGGGAGCTGTTTTTT
TRBD2	TRBV7-8	-	TRBJ2-3	CASSLVAGAGPPTDTQYF	TGTGCCAGCAGCTTAGTTGCGGGAGCTGGCCCACCCACAGATACGCAGTATTTT
TRBD1	TRBV27	-	TRBJ2-7	CASSLQGPRGEQYF	TGTGCCAGCAGCCTACAGGGGCCCCGGGGCGAGCAGTACTTC
-	TRBV5-1	-	TRBJ2-7	CASSFGEGYEQYF	TGCGCCAGCAGCTTCGGGGAAGGCTACGAGCAGTACTTC
TRBD1	TRBV28	-	TRBJ1-4	CASTPTQGANEKLFF	TGTGCCAGCACCCCCACGCAGGGGGCTAATGAAAAACTGTTTTTT
TRBD2	TRBV9	-	TRBJ2-7	CASSVGLAGEGEQYF	TGTGCCAGCAGCGTAGGGCTAGCGGGAGAGGGGGAGCAGTACTTC
-	TRBV9	-	TRBJ2-3	CASSVVTDTQYF	TGTGCCAGCAGCGTAGTCACAGATACGCAGTATTTT
-	TRBV29-1	-	TRBJ2-7	CSVCEGISEQYF	TGCAGCGTTTGTGAGGGAATCAGCGAGCAGTACTTC
-	TRBV5-6	-	TRBJ2-1	CASSYTSGGQGNEQFF	TGTGCCAGCAGCTATACTAGCGGGGGACAGGGGAATGAGCAGTTCTTC